In this sample, the clone carrying this T cell receptor (beta chain) is medium-sized. CDR3 length equals 15 residues. V gave up 6 bases and J gave up 7 bases; unmatched junction bases: 9. Germline V gives CDR1 SGHAT, CDR2 FQNNGV. The data belong to a study of read filtering for tumor transcriptome and immune sequencing. Study at large: Mean patient age was approximately 66 years, range about 47 to 90; approximately 18 male, roughly 14 female.

Molecular barcoded adaptors covering alpha/delta and beta/gamma chains were used on roughly 370 ng RNA. TCRdb ran MiXCR on the reads and lists one entry per CDR3 protein. The data hold more than 35,000 distinct CDR3 sequences, with 12% to 15% observed a single time. What was sequenced was a population of CD138-negative cells sorted from bone marrow. The sequence was collected from a donor aged 40 or older with multiple myeloma. V gene TRBV11-2 combines with J gene TRBJ2-1, with 10 bases that match TRBD2. The CDR3 DNA follows: TGTGCCAGCAGTTCTAGCCCACTAGCGGGGAATGAGCAGTTCTTC. This gives the protein CASSSSPLAGNEQFF.